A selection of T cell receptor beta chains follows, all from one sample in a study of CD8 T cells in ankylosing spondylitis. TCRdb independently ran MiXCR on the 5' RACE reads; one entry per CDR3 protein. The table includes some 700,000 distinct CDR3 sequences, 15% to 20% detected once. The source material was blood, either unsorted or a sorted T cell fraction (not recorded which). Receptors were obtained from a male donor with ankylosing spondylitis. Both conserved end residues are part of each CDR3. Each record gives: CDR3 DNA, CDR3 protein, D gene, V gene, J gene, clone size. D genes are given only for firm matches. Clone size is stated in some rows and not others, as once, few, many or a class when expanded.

DNA: TGTGCCAGCAGCCATGTCCGGGGGGCGACCGGGGAGCTGTTTTTT; CDR3: CASSHVRGATGELFF; D: .; V: TRBV7-9; J: TRBJ2-2; size: .
DNA: TGCGCCAGCAGCTCTATATCCGGGACCGAATTTTGGGCCGGGGAGCTGTTTTTT; CDR3: CASSSISGTEFWAGELFF; D: .; V: TRBV5-1; J: TRBJ2-2; size: many
DNA: TGCGCCAGCAGCCCATCTCCGGGACTAGCGGGACAGGAGCAGTTCTTC; CDR3: CASSPSPGLAGQEQFF; D: TRBD2; V: TRBV4-3; J: TRBJ2-1; size: .
DNA: TGTGCCAGCACCCCACCTCCGGGACAGGGGCCCACTGAAGCTTTCTTT; CDR3: CASTPPPGQGPTEAFF; D: TRBD1; V: TRBV6-1; J: TRBJ1-1; size: .
DNA: TGTGCCAGCAGCCAACTAGCGGTCTCCTACGAGCAGTACTTC; CDR3: CASSQLAVSYEQYF; D: TRBD2; V: TRBV7-2; J: TRBJ2-7; size: .
DNA: TGTGCCTGGAGTGCACAGGGAAGGGGGGCCACTGAAGCTTTCTTT; CDR3: CAWSAQGRGATEAFF; D: .; V: TRBV30; J: TRBJ1-1; size: .
DNA: TGCAGTGCGCACGAGAGGACAGGGGAGAGTTCACCCCTCCACTTT; CDR3: CSAHERTGESSPLHF; D: TRBD1; V: TRBV20-1; J: TRBJ1-6; size: .
DNA: TGCAGCGTTGGGACAACTGAAGCTTTCTTT; CDR3: CSVGTTEAFF; D: .; V: TRBV29-1; J: TRBJ1-1; size: few
DNA: TGTGCCAGCAGTTTAATCCCGGGAGGGGGCTACACCTTC; CDR3: CASSLIPGGGYTF; D: .; V: TRBV12-3/TRBV12-4; J: TRBJ1-2; size: .
DNA: TGTGCCAGCAGCCTGACAGGGGTCGGGACGAATGAGCAGTTCTTC; CDR3: CASSLTGVGTNEQFF; D: TRBD1; V: TRBV6-1; J: TRBJ2-1; size: .
DNA: TGTGCCACTGGGGACAAATCCTACGAGCAGTACTTC; CDR3: CATGDKSYEQYF; D: .; V: TRBV27; J: TRBJ2-7; size: .
DNA: TGTGCCAGCAGTTTATTCCAGCGGAGCTACGAGCAGTACTTC; CDR3: CASSLFQRSYEQYF; D: .; V: TRBV28; J: TRBJ2-7; size: .
DNA: TGTGCCAGCAGCCTACAGGGTTGGAAGACCCAGTACTTC; CDR3: CASSLQGWKTQYF; D: .; V: TRBV6-2/TRBV6-3; J: TRBJ2-5; size: .
DNA: TGTGCCAGCAGCTTAGCCCCTGACCCCTTCCGTGATTATGGCTACACCTTC; CDR3: CASSLAPDPFRDYGYTF; D: .; V: TRBV11-2; J: TRBJ1-2; size: .
DNA: TGTGCCAGCAGGAGAATGGCGGGAGGGCCGGGTGAGCAGTTCTTC; CDR3: CASRRMAGGPGEQFF; D: TRBD2; V: TRBV28; J: TRBJ2-1; size: .
DNA: TGTGCCAGCAGCTTACTAGCGGTGTCCTACAATGAGCAGTTCTTC; CDR3: CASSLLAVSYNEQFF; D: TRBD2; V: TRBV5-5; J: TRBJ2-1; size: many
DNA: TGTGCCAGCAGCACACAGGGACTAGCGAACGGAGAGACCCAGTACTTC; CDR3: CASSTQGLANGETQYF; D: TRBD2; V: TRBV9; J: TRBJ2-5; size: few
DNA: TGCAGTGCTAGATCCCCGGGACTAGCGGGGGGGCAGGTCACAGATACGCAGTATTTT; CDR3: CSARSPGLAGGQVTDTQYF; D: TRBD2; V: TRBV20-1; J: TRBJ2-3; size: few
DNA: TGTGCCAGTAAAACCGGATCGATGAACACTGAAGCTTTCTTT; CDR3: CASKTGSMNTEAFF; D: .; V: TRBV19; J: TRBJ1-1; size: .
DNA: TGCAGTGCTATTTCTAGCGACAGCACAGATACGCAGTATTTT; CDR3: CSAISSDSTDTQYF; D: .; V: TRBV20-1; J: TRBJ2-3; size: .
DNA: TGTGCCATCAGTGCGAAAGGGGGAGGCACTGAAGCTTTCTTT; CDR3: CAISAKGGGTEAFF; D: .; V: TRBV10-3; J: TRBJ1-1; size: few
DNA: TGTGCCAGCAGTTTGGACTTCCTTAGCACAGATACGCAGTATTTT; CDR3: CASSLDFLSTDTQYF; D: .; V: TRBV12-3/TRBV12-4; J: TRBJ2-3; size: .
DNA: TGTGCCAGCAGCTTGGGTGGCCAGGCTCCCCTCCACTTT; CDR3: CASSLGGQAPLHF; D: .; V: TRBV5-6; J: TRBJ1-6; size: .
DNA: TGCAGTGCGCCTCCAGGGACCCAGTACTTC; CDR3: CSAPPGTQYF; D: .; V: TRBV20-1; J: TRBJ2-5; size: few
DNA: TGCAGTGCTAGGAGTTATTACAATGAGCAGTTCTTC; CDR3: CSARSYYNEQFF; D: .; V: TRBV20-1; J: TRBJ2-1; size: .
DNA: TGTGCCAGCAGCGTGGAGCGGGGGGTTCCAGATACGCAGTATTTT; CDR3: CASSVERGVPDTQYF; D: TRBD2; V: TRBV9; J: TRBJ2-3; size: few
DNA: TGTGCCAGCAGCTTAGCCGGGACTACCGACAATGAGCAGTTCTTC; CDR3: CASSLAGTTDNEQFF; D: TRBD2; V: TRBV7-2; J: TRBJ2-1; size: few
DNA: TGTGCCAGCAGTTTGGCAGGGGGAAATTCACCCCTCCACTTT; CDR3: CASSLAGGNSPLHF; D: TRBD1; V: TRBV28; J: TRBJ1-6; size: many
DNA: TGCGCCAGCAGCTGGACGGGATGGACCTACAATGAGCAGTTCTTC; CDR3: CASSWTGWTYNEQFF; D: .; V: TRBV5-1; J: TRBJ2-1; size: few
DNA: TGTGCCAGCAGCCTGGGAGGGAGTGGAGGGGTTATGAATGAGCAGTTCTTC; CDR3: CASSLGGSGGVMNEQFF; D: TRBD2; V: TRBV5-4; J: TRBJ2-1; size: .
DNA: TGTGCCAGCAGCCTCACTCCTGGACGGAGGAACACTGAAGCTTTCTTT; CDR3: CASSLTPGRRNTEAFF; D: .; V: TRBV14; J: TRBJ1-1; size: .
DNA: TGCGCCAGCGGAGACTTGAGATCAGGAGAGACCCAGTACTTC; CDR3: CASGDLRSGETQYF; D: .; V: TRBV5-1; J: TRBJ2-5; size: many
DNA: TGTGCCATCAGGCCGGGACAGGGGAACACCGGGGAGCTGTTTTTT; CDR3: CAIRPGQGNTGELFF; D: TRBD1; V: TRBV10-3; J: TRBJ2-2; size: .
DNA: TGCGCCAGCAGCAAGGCTCAACCGACAGATACGCAGTATTTT; CDR3: CASSKAQPTDTQYF; D: .; V: TRBV5-1; J: TRBJ2-3; size: .
DNA: TGCAGTGCTAGAGAAGAGGCGGGAGTAGGTACAGATACGCAGTATTTT; CDR3: CSAREEAGVGTDTQYF; D: TRBD2; V: TRBV20-1; J: TRBJ2-3; size: .
DNA: TGTGCCAGCAGTTTATATGGGACTAGCGGGAGTGATACGCAGTATTTT; CDR3: CASSLYGTSGSDTQYF; D: TRBD2; V: TRBV27; J: TRBJ2-3; size: few
DNA: TGCGCCAGCTCGACGGGACGGTTGAACACCGGGGAGCTGTTTTTT; CDR3: CASSTGRLNTGELFF; D: .; V: TRBV23-1; J: TRBJ2-2; size: .
DNA: TGTGCCAGCAGCCAAGGGGAGATCGCAATCTATAATTCACCCCTCCACTTT; CDR3: CASSQGEIAIYNSPLHF; D: .; V: TRBV9; J: TRBJ1-6; size: .
DNA: TGTGCCAGCAGTTTTCTGAGTCAGCAAGAGACCCAGTACTTC; CDR3: CASSFLSQQETQYF; D: .; V: TRBV12-3/TRBV12-4; J: TRBJ2-5; size: .
DNA: TGCGCCAGCAGCTTTGGGACAGGGATCACCGGGGAGCTGTTTTTT; CDR3: CASSFGTGITGELFF; D: TRBD1; V: TRBV5-1; J: TRBJ2-2; size: .
DNA: TGTGCCAGCAGCCCCGACAGGGGCGGTGGGGACACTGAAGCTTTCTTT; CDR3: CASSPDRGGGDTEAFF; D: TRBD1; V: TRBV12-3/TRBV12-4; J: TRBJ1-1; size: few
DNA: TGTGCCAGCAGCTTAACCAGAAGCTCCTACGAGCAGTACTTC; CDR3: CASSLTRSSYEQYF; D: .; V: TRBV7-2; J: TRBJ2-7; size: many
DNA: TGTGCCAGCAGTCCACGACAGGGGGCCAACGAGCAGTACTTC; CDR3: CASSPRQGANEQYF; D: TRBD1; V: TRBV6-1; J: TRBJ2-7; size: .
DNA: TGTGCCAGCAGTTTATTCGCGGGTGAAAAACTGTTTTTT; CDR3: CASSLFAGEKLFF; D: .; V: TRBV12-3/TRBV12-4; J: TRBJ1-4; size: few
DNA: TGTGCCAGCAGACCGACAGGGGATCACGAGCAGTACTTC; CDR3: CASRPTGDHEQYF; D: TRBD1; V: TRBV6-6; J: TRBJ2-7; size: .
DNA: TGTGCCAGCAGTCTAGGGGACCGAGCAGATAACTATGGCTACACCTTC; CDR3: CASSLGDRADNYGYTF; D: .; V: TRBV12-3/TRBV12-4; J: TRBJ1-2; size: .
DNA: TGCAGTGCTAGTCCCCCCCGCGGCCGAAGGCAGGGGGGAACAGATACGCAGTATTTT; CDR3: CSASPPRGRRQGGTDTQYF; D: .; V: TRBV20-1; J: TRBJ2-3; size: .
DNA: TGTGCCAGCAGTCCCCCGGTGGTAGCGGGAGTGGTGTTCTACGAGCAGTACTTC; CDR3: CASSPPVVAGVVFYEQYF; D: TRBD2; V: TRBV28; J: TRBJ2-7; size: once
DNA: TGTGCCAGCAGCTTTCGGTTAACAGGGGGCCTAAACACTGAAGCTTTCTTT; CDR3: CASSFRLTGGLNTEAFF; D: TRBD1; V: TRBV7-2; J: TRBJ1-1; size: few
DNA: TGTGCCAGCAGTAAGGGGGATTATGGCTACACCTTC; CDR3: CASSKGDYGYTF; D: .; V: TRBV28; J: TRBJ1-2; size: many
DNA: TGTGCCAGCAGTTTGGGGGGGAATCAAGAGACCCAGTACTTC; CDR3: CASSLGGNQETQYF; D: TRBD2; V: TRBV28; J: TRBJ2-5; size: few